The T cell receptor beta chain under discussion was sequenced for a study of blood T cell repertoires in COVID-19. Participant-reported clinical history was the basis for cohort assignment. V gave up 4 bases and J gave up 7 bases; unmatched junction bases: 2. This CDR3 is 12 amino acids long. The germline V gene encodes CDR1 MNHEY and CDR2 SVGAGI. TCRdb keeps only in-frame clones here, not all; method: immunoSEQ multiplex PCR. The sample records 200,000 to 250,000 clones, over 80% being singletons. This receptor was taken from a woman aged 40 to 50 who had recovered from COVID-19. The sequenced material came from PBMCs or T cells enriched from blood (not recorded which). V and J are TRBV6-5 and TRBJ1-1, with 8 positions matching TRBD1. The CDR3 DNA follows: TGTGCCAGCAGTTCAGGGGGCAATGAAGCTTTCTTT. Its translation: CASSSGGNEAFF.